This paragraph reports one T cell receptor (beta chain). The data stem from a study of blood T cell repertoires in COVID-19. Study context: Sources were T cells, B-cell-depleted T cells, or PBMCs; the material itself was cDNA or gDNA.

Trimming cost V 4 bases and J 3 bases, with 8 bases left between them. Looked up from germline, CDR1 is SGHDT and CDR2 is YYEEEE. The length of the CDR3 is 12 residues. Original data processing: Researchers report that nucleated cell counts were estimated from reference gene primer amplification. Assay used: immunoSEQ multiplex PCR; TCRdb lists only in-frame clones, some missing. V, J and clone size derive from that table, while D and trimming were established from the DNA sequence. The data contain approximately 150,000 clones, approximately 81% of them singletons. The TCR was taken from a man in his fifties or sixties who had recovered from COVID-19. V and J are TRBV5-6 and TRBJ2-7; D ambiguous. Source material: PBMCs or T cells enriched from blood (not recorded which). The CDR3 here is CASSTSGYEQYF. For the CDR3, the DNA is TGTGCCAGCAGCACGTCAGGCTACGAGCAGTACTTC.